This T cell receptor beta chain is drawn from a study of vaccination effects on CD4 cells after COVID-19. As for this clone: Antigen specificity is unknown.

Expansion with viral peptide pools was applied to antigen-specific CD4+ T cells by the ViraFEST assay prior to sequencing. Culture lasted 10 days before CD4+ T cell isolation. Either the BNT162b2 or mRNA-1273 vaccine was given to participants in two doses. Replacing half the medium with IL-2 medium was done on days 3 and 7. Study results and limitations: Infection- and vaccine-induced clones contracted markedly late after vaccination.

Sequenced by immunoSEQ multiplex PCR; TCRdb stores in-frame clones only, minus some. The sample lists under 80,000 clones; more than 70% were seen once. This material consisted of CD4+ T cells from PBMCs cultured with HCoV-229E spike peptides, taken after COVID-19 vaccination. The source is a human donor who received a COVID-19 vaccine.

CDR3 nucleotide sequence: TGCGCCAGCAGCTTTAATTACAGGGGGACGGCTGGGGCCAACGTCCTGACTTTC. Protein: CASSFNYRGTAGANVLTF. This rearrangement joins TRBV5-1 to TRBJ2-6; 8 positions agree with TRBD1. With 2 bases clipped from V and 2 bases from J, the junction kept 9 bases outside the gene matches. This CDR3 is built from 18 residues. Germline assignment: CDR1 SGHRS and CDR2 YFSETQ.